This T cell receptor (beta chain) derives from a study of blood T cells in healthy people across ages. Study observations and caveats: Getting older went along with TCR beta diversity per million T cells dropping roughly linearly.

The authors drew 7.5 to 10 milliliters of peripheral blood from each donor. The amount of total RNA extracted per sample was at least 5 micrograms. It was with a sample-barcoded 5' primer and a J-beta primer mix that a second PCR of roughly 7 to 12 cycles was run. Each CDR3 protein is one row after TCRdb ran MiXCR on the 5' RACE reads. The profile covers about 650,000 distinct CDR3 sequences, with roughly 30% appearing a single time and about 16% taken by the ten largest. Points on this clonotype: Its target is not known.

Sequenced input: blood. The TCR originated in a woman aged 80 or over in good health.

The chain's CDR3 is CSARAAGGGSSYNEQFF. CDR3 DNA: TGCAGTGCTAGAGCGGCCGGGGGGGGGAGCTCCTACAATGAGCAGTTCTTC. V gene TRBV20-1 combines with J gene TRBJ2-1; 8 bases match TRBD2. The trim removed 1 base at V and 0 bases at J, leaving 8 bases unmatched. Germline CDR1 reads DFQATT; CDR2 reads SNEGSKA (reference sequence). This CDR3 is 17 amino acids long.